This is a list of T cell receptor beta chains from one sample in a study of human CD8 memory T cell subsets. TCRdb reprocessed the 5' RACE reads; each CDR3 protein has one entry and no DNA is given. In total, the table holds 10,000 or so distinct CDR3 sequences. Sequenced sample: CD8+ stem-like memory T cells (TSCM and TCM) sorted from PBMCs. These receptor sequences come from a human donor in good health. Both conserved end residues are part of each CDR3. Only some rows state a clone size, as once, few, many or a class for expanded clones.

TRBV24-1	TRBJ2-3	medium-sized	CATSDTSGRTATDTQYF
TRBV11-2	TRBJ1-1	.	CASSSRTTAPEAFF
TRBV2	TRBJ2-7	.	CASARGLEQYF
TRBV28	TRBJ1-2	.	CASISRGGTSRSDYTF
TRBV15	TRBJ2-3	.	CATSRVGVGTDTQYF
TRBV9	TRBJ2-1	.	CASTPGGPGDEQFF
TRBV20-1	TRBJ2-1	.	CSARPGLARYNEQFF
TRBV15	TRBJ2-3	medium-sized	CATSSVGGGTDTQYF
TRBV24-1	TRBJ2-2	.	CATSVASRTGELFF
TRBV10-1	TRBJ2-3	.	CASSEVRSGGTTDTQYF
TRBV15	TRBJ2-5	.	CATSIGLAGQETQYF
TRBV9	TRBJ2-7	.	CASSVGDRQKYEQYF
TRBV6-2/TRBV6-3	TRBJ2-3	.	CASSYRPGSKVLDTDTQYF
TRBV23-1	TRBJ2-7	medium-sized	CASSQSAFISYEQYF
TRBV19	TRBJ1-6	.	CASSGGTGTHSPLHF
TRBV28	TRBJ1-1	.	CASSLWGATEAFF
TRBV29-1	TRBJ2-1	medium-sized	CSVVDVTGEGQFF
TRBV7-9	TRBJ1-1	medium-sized	CASSLPTREVNTEAFF
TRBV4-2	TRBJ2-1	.	CASRNLLNNEQFF
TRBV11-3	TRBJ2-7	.	CASSPRGQESYEQYF
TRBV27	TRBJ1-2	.	CASSETGLGYTF
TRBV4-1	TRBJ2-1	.	CASSQGGELTYNEQFF
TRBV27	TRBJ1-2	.	CASSNRDIHGYTF
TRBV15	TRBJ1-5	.	CATYLLTVGTRYSNQPQHF
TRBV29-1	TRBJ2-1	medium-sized	CSVNYRGENEQFF
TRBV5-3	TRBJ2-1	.	CARSLTGETYNEQFF
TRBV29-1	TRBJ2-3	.	CSVEAGRAGTDTQYF
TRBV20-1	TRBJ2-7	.	CSARDRTSGRAGYEQYF
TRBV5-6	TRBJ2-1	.	CASSLAGDTAQFF
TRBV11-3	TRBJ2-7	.	CASSPVGGFTYEQYF
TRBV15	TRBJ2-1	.	CATSRVSRMNEQFF
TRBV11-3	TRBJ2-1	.	CASSPRPVWEQFF
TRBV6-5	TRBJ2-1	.	CASRAPRSRLYEQFF
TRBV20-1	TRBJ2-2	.	CSATGANTGELFF
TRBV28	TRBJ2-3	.	CASTSGQGNTDTQYF
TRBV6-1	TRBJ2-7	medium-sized	CATQTGAGEQYF